This T cell receptor (beta chain) was captured by sequencing in a study of blood T cell repertoires in COVID-19. In the study overall: T cells, B-cell-depleted T cells, or PBMCs supplied cDNA or gDNA.

Everyone who took part was roughly 18 to 89 years old, and they came from fewer than 25 US areas. Profiled with immunoSEQ multiplex PCR; TCRdb holds only in-frame clones, not every one. The table records around 250,000 clones, approximately 90% of them present only once. CDR3 length equals 15 residues. The germline CDR1 and CDR2 sequences are SGHRS and YFSETQ. J gave up 1 base and V 2 bases, and 5 bases lay outside the gene matches. This clonotype originated in a human donor in a cohort exposed to, infected with or recovered from COVID-19 (not recorded which). The donor label of this sample is uncertain. The sample taken for sequencing was PBMCs or T cells enriched from blood (not recorded which). The chain carries TRBV5-1 and TRBJ2-5; 7 bases agree with TRBD2. CDR3 amino acids: CASSFAAGVQETQYF. DNA of the CDR3: TGCGCCAGCAGCTTCGCCGCGGGGGTCCAAGAGACCCAGTACTTC.